This T cell receptor (beta chain) was observed in a study of metastatic and nonmetastatic thyroid tumors. Study-wide results and caveats: Significantly greater TCR beta diversity was reportedly found in malignant thyroid tumors than in benign nodules (in blood and tumor).

This CDR3 spans 13 amino acids. The germline V gene has CDR1 SNHLY and CDR2 FYNNEI. Trimming cost V 1 base and J 6 bases, with 9 bases left between them. Authors' data handling: A papillary thyroid cancer distant-metastasis classifier was built from CDR3 differences across clinicopathological groups. From the PCR reads, TCRdb re-called clones with MiXCR. TCRdb, rather than the study authors, made the V and J calls. The sample carries some 45,000 clones, 15% to 20% recorded once. Each patient went into thyroid surgery without having received any treatment. The table lists this clone with many counts. Its antigen is currently unknown.

This rearrangement joins TRBV2 to TRBJ1-2, with D uncertain. Sequenced: blood. This clonotype was obtained from a female donor with papillary thyroid cancer or a benign thyroid nodule (not recorded which). Some clones in this sample may be carry-over from other donors' samples. The chain's CDR3 is CASSEGWSHGYTF. CDR3 in DNA: TGTGCCAGCAGTGAAGGGTGGTCGCATGGCTACACCTTC. Together with reference TRBV2 and TRBJ1-2, the CDR3 gives the full variable domain: EPEVTQTPSHQVTQMGQEVILRCVPISNHLYFYWYRQILGQKVEFLVSFYNNEISEKSEIFDDQFSVERPDGSNFTLKIRSTKLEDSAMYFCASSEGWSHGYTFGSGTRLTVV.